This T cell receptor (beta chain) was recovered during a study of PD-1 blockade in classical Hodgkin lymphoma (dated by TCRdb to about 2020). Regarding the complete study: Nivolumab dosing was 3 mg/kg intravenously every 2 weeks, continuing until either disease progression or unacceptable toxicity. To define a peripheral blood immune signature of response to PD-1 blockade in classical Hodgkin lymphoma, the study combined TCR beta sequencing with CyTOF.

According to the study, the label for this sample's time point signals: cycle 4 day 1 (C4D1), after around six weeks of nivolumab. Relapse after autologous stem cell transplantation had occurred in all trial patients, and cohorts A, B and C were distinguished by prior brentuximab vedotin exposure. A total of over 55 patients with relapsed/refractory classical Hodgkin lymphoma made up the trial cohort, and each patient's best overall response was complete response, partial response or progressive disease. Trial patients were treated with single-agent nivolumab in the multi-cohort phase II CheckMate 205 trial. Best overall response was determined by an independent review committee according to the 2007 International Working Group response criteria. Trial PBMCs were obtained immediately prior to nivolumab initiation (C1D1) and on therapy at cycle 2 day 1 and cycle 4 day 1. Peripheral blood was collected in 8 mL Vacutainer Cell Preparation Tubes, from which PBMCs were isolated by centrifugation and then cryopreserved.

Genomic DNA was extracted with the Qiagen DNeasy kit from unsorted PBMCs and from negatively selected CD4+ and CD8+ fractions. Amplification of TCR beta CDR3 regions was done by immunoSEQ multiplex PCR with primers that anneal to V and J segments. A synthetic immune receptor repertoire was used to minimize amplification bias, and any residual bias was removed computationally once sequencing was done. The original pipeline was this. Repertoire diversity was quantified as the Shannon entropy index using custom Python scripts. Unsorted, CD4+ and CD8+ repertoires were examined separately, except in combined analyses, for which CD4+ and CD8+ sequences were merged in silico. Clonal expansion was defined as a frequency increase of at least 2-fold after treatment compared with C1D1, and clones undetected at baseline were assigned a pseudocount of 0.5. Singleton clones were defined as clones with 0 or 1 copy at C1D1, and non-singleton clones were defined as clones with 2 or more copies. By matching protein sequences in sorted samples from the same patient, clones expanded in unsorted samples were annotated as CD4+, CD8+ or unknown. Wilcoxon tests on paired samples were used to test changes in diversity from C1D1 to C4D1. Entries here come from immuneACCESS through TCRdb and include only in-frame sequences with V and J called. Some clones fail to appear in such tables; in the studies checked, an unresolved V gene covers under half of the shortfall, and the cause of the remainder is unknown. D and trimming come from the DNA, and the V and J calls and clone size come from that table. The sample profile shows 40,000 to 50,000 clones; 60% to 80% of them were found once. The ten largest make up around 2.4% of the sample.

This clone has a handful of counts. Its target antigen remains unknown. No quality values exist for individual bases; no much larger clone is one base distant. The full study reports these points: A significant rise by C4D1 was seen in CD4+ but not CD8+ TCR diversity (p=0.0027 vs p=0.16), with the rise being most apparent in complete responders (p=0.02). Among trial patients, those achieving complete response had baseline diversity similar to that of newly diagnosed patients, while diversity was significantly lower in partial responders and progressors. Only a single clinical trial cohort was studied, and what caused the repertoire differences, possibly disease activity or prior therapy, remained undefined. Newly diagnosed patients were reported to have lower baseline TCR diversity than healthy donors, and relapsed/refractory patients were reported to have lower baseline TCR diversity still. Patients starting nivolumab less than 1 year after ASCT had lower diversity and were excluded from later analyses to avoid confounding by immune reconstitution.

Looking up the germline V gene (reference sequence) yields CDR1 SEHNR and CDR2 FQNEAQ. The CDR3 covers 16 residues, taking in both the cysteine and the phenylalanine. Only the CDR3 region is kept as DNA, spanning 48 bases read in frame from base 1. Cut back by 1 base and 3 bases, the V and J ends lie 13 bases apart. The TCR originated in a human donor with classical Hodgkin lymphoma. The rearrangement joined TRBV7-9 to TRBJ2-1, with the D segment identity uncertain. Material: peripheral blood mononuclear cells (PBMCs), obtained before the fourth cycle of nivolumab. CDR3 protein: CASSLVTDNYYNEQFF. The sequenced DNA: TGTGCCAGCAGCTTAGTAACAGATAATTACTACAATGAGCAGTTCTTC.